What follows are 16 T cell receptor beta chains derived from one specimen sequenced in a study of control samples from healthy donors and cancer patients. The assay was immunoSEQ multiplex PCR, and TCRdb's table has in-frame clones only and misses some. The data contain 150,000 to 200,000 clones, 85% to 95% of them seen just once; the ten biggest clones take up around 1.5%. Specimen: blood. The receptors originated from a man aged 25-40 years in good health.

This chain connects TRBV9 to TRBJ1-1, with D possibly being TRBD1 (5 bases). V lost 4 bases and J lost 0, with 13 bases in between. The germline V gene has CDR1 SGDLS and CDR2 YYNGEE. CDR3 length: 15 amino acids. CDR3 loop: CASSPTATMNTEAFF. The CDR3 bases are TGTGCCAGCAGCCCGACAGCTACCATGAACACTGAAGCTTTCTTT.

The chain is built from TRBV5-1 and TRBJ2-5; no clear D gene. The CDR3 runs to 15 residues. Germline assignment: CDR1 SGHRS and CDR2 YFSETQ. The V end was cut by 4 bases, the J end by 1 base, with 14 bases between. CDR3 residues: CASSKDTMLQETQYF. In DNA, the CDR3 is TGCGCCAGCAGCAAAGACACTATGCTCCAAGAGACCCAGTACTTC.

The CDR3 sequence: CASSWVTGSYEQYF. CDR3 sequence (DNA): TGCGCCAGCAGTTGGGTGACAGGGTCCTACGAGCAGTACTTC. The J gene is TRBJ2-7, the V gene TRBV5-1; 7 bases agree with TRBD1. The CDR3 spans 14 residues. Trimming cost V 5 bases and J 1 base; bases outside gene matches: 6. The germline V gene encodes CDR1 SGHRS and CDR2 YFSETQ.

This clone was found once. The V gene is TRBV29-1, the J gene TRBJ2-7; TRBD1 matches 9 bases. Losses at the gene ends were 6 bases for V and 3 bases for J; bases not matched to a gene: 9. Germline V gene data show CDR1 as SQVTM and CDR2 as ANQGSEA. The CDR3 loop spans 14 amino acids. This CDR3 reads CSVSPSGQGYEQYF. For the CDR3, the DNA is TGCAGCGTGTCGCCATCGGGACAGGGCTACGAGCAGTACTTC.

V usage is TRBV20-1 and J usage is TRBJ2-5, with 10 bases aligning to TRBD1. CDR1 and CDR2 from the germline V gene are DFQATT and SNEGSKA (reference sequence). This CDR3 contains 11 residues. V shed 6 bases, J shed 13 bases, and the junction held 8 bases outside the gene matches. The CDR3 sequence: CSAPDRGRMYF. In nucleotides, the CDR3 is TGCAGTGCACCCGACAGGGGGCGAATGTACTTC.

J is TRBJ1-6 and V is TRBV7-9, with a possible D match to TRBD1 (5 bases). V lost 5 bases, J lost 7 bases, and 18 bases lay in between. This CDR3 comprises 16 residues. The germline gives CDR1 SEHNR, CDR2 FQNEAQ (reference sequence). Written as DNA, the CDR3 is TGTGCCAGCAGCCGAGCGGGTGAGGGGCGGAATTCACCCCTCCACTTT. Amino acids: CASSRAGEGRNSPLHF.

The genes are TRBV10-3 and TRBJ1-3; a weak D match, TRBD1 (6 bases). There are 18 residues in the CDR3. The germline V and J ends were trimmed by 5 bases and 0 bases, with 20 bases remaining between them. Germline-derived CDR1 and CDR2 are ENHRY and SYGVKD. In nucleotides, the CDR3 is TGTGCCATCAGTCGGCCACAGGGATCGGTTAGCTCTGGAAACACCATATATTTT. This encodes CAISRPQGSVSSGNTIYF.

This clone was seen more than once but under ten times. J is TRBJ2-3 and V is TRBV6-4; 11 bases line up with TRBD2. Germline V CDR1 and CDR2: MRHNA, SNTAGT. The CDR3 runs to 16 residues. V shed 2 bases and J 3 bases; nucleotides not matched to a gene: 4. CDR3 coding DNA: TGTGCCAGCAGTGACGCCGCTAGCGGGGGGACAGATACGCAGTATTTT. It encodes CASSDAASGGTDTQYF.

The chain uses TRBV7-8 and TRBJ1-6; weak D call: TRBD1 (6 bases). The CDR3 runs 16 residues. V dropped 3 bases and J dropped 5 bases, with 14 bases sitting between them. Germline V CDR1 and CDR2: SGHVS, FQNEAQ. Here the CDR3 reads CASSLYSWTDNSPLHF. CDR3 DNA sequence: TGTGCCAGCAGCTTGTACTCTTGGACAGATAATTCACCCCTCCACTTT. The variable domain in full, completed from reference TRBV7-8 and TRBJ1-6, reads GAGVSQSPRYKVAKRGQDVALRCDPISGHVSLFWYQQALGQGPEFLTYFQNEAQLDKSGLPSDRFFAERPEGSVSTLKIQRTQQEDSAVYLCASSLYSWTDNSPLHFGNGTRLTVT.

The gene calls are TRBV7-8 and TRBJ1-5, with TRBD1 matching 7 bases. The CDR3 length is 17 residues. V was pared by 3 bases and J by 0 bases, with 8 bases of the junction left unmatched. Germline-derived CDR1 and CDR2 are SGHVS and FQNEAQ. CDR3 DNA: TGTGCCAGCAGCTTTGGGACAGCCATCGATAGCAATCAGCCCCAGCATTTT. Translating gives CASSFGTAIDSNQPQHF.

This rearrangement joins TRBV10-2 to TRBJ1-5, with unresolved D. Deletions cut 10 bases from V and 3 bases from J, with 16 bases between. Germline V gene data show CDR1 as WSHSY and CDR2 as SAAADI. CDR3 size: 14 residues. CDR3 in DNA: TGCGCCACCACAGACTACAGCTTCAATCAGCCCCAGCATTTT. Translation: CATTDYSFNQPQHF.

The V gene is TRBV28, the J gene TRBJ1-2; D perhaps matches TRBD1 (6 bases). V was pared by 5 bases and J by 7 bases, with 20 bases between. Germline lookup yields CDR1 MDHEN and CDR2 SYDVKM. CDR3 length equals 15 residues. Written as DNA, the CDR3 is TGTGCCAGCAGTCCCGCGGGGGGGCGCGGGTCTGGCTACACCTTC. Encoded protein: CASSPAGGRGSGYTF.

The chain is built from TRBV7-3 and TRBJ1-2; TRBD1 agrees at 7 bases. The V and J ends lost 2 bases and 5 bases, in that order; junction bases with no gene match: 2. CDR3 size: 13 residues. The V gene's germline CDR1 is SGHTA and CDR2 FQGTGA. As DNA, the CDR3 is TGTGCCAGCAGCTTAGGGACAGAATATGGCTACACCTTC. It translates to CASSLGTEYGYTF.

The chain employs TRBV5-1 and TRBJ2-5; the match to TRBD2 covers 7 bases. Trimming took 4 bases from V and 5 from J; bases not matched to a gene: 17. The CDR3 runs to 17 residues. CDR1 is SGHRS, CDR2 YFSETQ, per germline. The CDR3 protein is CASSLPPLREGGETQYF. CDR3 bases: TGCGCCAGCAGCCTCCCCCCGTTGAGGGAGGGCGGGGAGACCCAGTACTTC.

The chain links TRBV5-1 to TRBJ1-1; D remains ambiguous. V lost 0 bases and J lost 4, with 10 bases in between. The germline gives CDR1 SGHRS, CDR2 YFSETQ. This CDR3 is built from 14 residues. CDR3 amino acids: CASSLAWGSTEAFF. The CDR3 bases are TGCGCCAGCAGCTTGGCGTGGGGAAGCACTGAAGCTTTCTTT.

The chain employs TRBV6-4 and TRBJ1-6, with D possibly matching TRBD1 (6 bases). The CDR3 has 14 amino acids. V was trimmed by 5 bases and J by 10 bases, leaving 15 bases between them. Germline V gene data show CDR1 as MRHNA and CDR2 as SNTAGT. In DNA form, the CDR3 reads TGTGCCAGCAGTCCTACAGGGTGGAACTCACCCCTCCACTTT. Residues: CASSPTGWNSPLHF.